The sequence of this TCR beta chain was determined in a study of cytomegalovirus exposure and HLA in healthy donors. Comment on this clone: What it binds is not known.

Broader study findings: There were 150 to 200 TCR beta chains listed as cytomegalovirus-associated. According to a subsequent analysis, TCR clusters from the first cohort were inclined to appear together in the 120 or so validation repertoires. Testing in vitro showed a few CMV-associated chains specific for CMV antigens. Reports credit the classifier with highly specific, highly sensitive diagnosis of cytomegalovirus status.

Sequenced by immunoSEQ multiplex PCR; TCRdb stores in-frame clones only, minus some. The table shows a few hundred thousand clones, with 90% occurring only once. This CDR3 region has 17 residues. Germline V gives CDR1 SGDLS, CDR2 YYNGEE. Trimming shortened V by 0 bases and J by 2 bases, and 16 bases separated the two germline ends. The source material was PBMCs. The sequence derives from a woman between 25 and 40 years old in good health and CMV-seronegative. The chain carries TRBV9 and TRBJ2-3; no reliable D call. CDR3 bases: TGTGCCAGCAGCGTAGATCTGGGCGGTACCCTCACAGATACGCAGTATTTT. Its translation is CASSVDLGGTLTDTQYF.